This T cell receptor beta chain was found in a study of ipilimumab plus nivolumab after autologous stem cell transplantation. Looked up from germline, CDR1 is SGHTA and CDR2 is FQGNSA. The CDR3 extends over 13 amino acids. Trimming removed 5 bases from V and 5 bases from J, with 10 bases in between. Method: immunoSEQ multiplex PCR; TCRdb's copy keeps in-frame clones and lacks some. This sample yields around 84,000 clones, of which nearly 85% are seen a single time; around 2% belongs to the top ten. Dosing: nivolumab 3 mg/kg IV, weeks 1, 4, 7, 10, then every two weeks to week 26. This clonotype was obtained from a male donor with diffuse large B-cell lymphoma. This sample comprised PBMCs, obtained in a trial of ipilimumab plus nivolumab as post-transplant consolidation. This sequence joins TRBV7-2 and TRBJ1-5; D unclear. CDR3 protein: CASSPGGDQPQHF. The CDR3 nucleotides are TGTGCCAGCAGCCCAGGCGGGGATCAGCCCCAGCATTTT.